Listed here are 18 T cell receptor beta chains from one sample, sequenced in a study of blood T cell repertoires in COVID-19. Profiling relied on immunoSEQ multiplex PCR, and the TCRdb table lists in-frame clones only, not all of them. This table has 450,000 to 500,000 clones, 70% to 90% appearing once. The sample consisted of peripheral blood. The receptors come from a human donor in a cohort sampled during active COVID-19.

The CDR3 coding sequence is TGTGCCTGGGCCGGGACACAGCATCAGCCCCAGCATTTT. It specifies CAWAGTQHQPQHF. The rearrangement links TRBV30 to TRBJ1-5; tentatively, D is TRBD1 (6 bases). Trimming took 5 bases from V and 5 from J, leaving 13 bases between them. CDR1 and CDR2 (germline): GTSNPN, SVGIG (reference sequence). There are 13 residues in the CDR3. Combining the CDR3 with reference TRBV30 and TRBJ1-5 gives the whole variable domain SQTIHQWPATLVQPVGSPLSLECTVEGTSNPNLYWYRQAAGRGLQLLFYSVGIGQISSEVPQNLSASRPQDRQFILSSKKLLLSDSGFYLCAWAGTQHQPQHFGDGTRLSIL.

In DNA form, the CDR3 reads TGTGCCAGCAGTCCCGTCCCCACGGACACTGAAGCTTTCTTT. As protein: CASSPVPTDTEAFF. The gene calls are TRBV6-4 and TRBJ1-1; D remains unclear. CDR3 size: 14 residues. V shed 5 bases and J shed 3 bases, with 13 bases lying between them. The V gene's germline CDR1 is MRHNA and CDR2 SNTAGT.

This chain joins TRBV7-8 and TRBJ2-5, with TRBD2 as a possible D gene (6 bases). Germline-derived CDR1 and CDR2 are SGHVS and FQNEAQ. This CDR3 has 15 residues. The V gene lost 1 base and the J gene lost 2 bases, with 11 bases spanning the gap. The CDR3 coding sequence is TGTGCCAGCAGCTTAGTTAGTAGCGGACAAGAGACCCAGTACTTC. Protein: CASSLVSSGQETQYF. Complete variable domain (other parts from reference TRBV7-8 and TRBJ2-5): GAGVSQSPRYKVAKRGQDVALRCDPISGHVSLFWYQQALGQGPEFLTYFQNEAQLDKSGLPSDRFFAERPEGSVSTLKIQRTQQEDSAVYLCASSLVSSGQETQYFGPGTRLLVL.

The chain recombines TRBV2 with TRBJ1-2; no clear D. CDR1 is SNHLY, CDR2 FYNNEI, per germline. The CDR3 has 11 amino acids. Written as DNA, the CDR3 is TGTGGGGCGCGGGGTGGTTATGGCTACACCTTC. Protein product: CGARGGYGYTF.

The rearrangement joins TRBV11-2 to TRBJ2-5; D unclear. CDR1 and CDR2 from the germline V gene are SGHAT and FQNNGV. V shed 5 bases and J shed 5 bases, with 6 bases lying between them. This CDR3 has 11 residues. The CDR3 protein is CASSNSETQYF. Written as DNA, the CDR3 is TGTGCCAGCAGCAACTCCGAGACCCAGTACTTC.

The rearrangement joins TRBV6-5 to TRBJ2-2, with D possibly matching TRBD1 (5 bases). V lost 8 bases and J lost 9, with 19 bases in between. Germline V gives CDR1 MNHEY, CDR2 SVGAGI. The CDR3 totals 14 residues. CDR3 region: CASGERMDNRELFF. For the CDR3, the DNA is TGTGCCAGCGGAGAGAGGATGGACAACCGGGAGCTGTTTTTT.

This chain connects TRBV3-1 (or the pseudogene TRBV3-2) to TRBJ2-2; D is undetermined. V lost 1 base to trimming and J lost 3 bases, with 6 bases between them. CDR3 size: 14 residues. From germline, CDR1 is LGHDT and CDR2 YNNKEL (reference sequence). CDR3 nucleotide sequence: TGTGCCAGCAGCCAAGTCACGGACACCGGGGAGCTGTTTTTT. This encodes CASSQVTDTGELFF.

V and J are TRBV18 and TRBJ2-2; a possible D gene is TRBD1 (5 bases). V lost 2 bases, J lost 7 bases, and 14 bases lay in between. CDR1 is KGHSH and CDR2 is LQKENI in the germline V gene. The CDR3 covers 15 residues. The CDR3 DNA sequence: TGTGCCAGCTCACCAGACCAGGGTGGTATCGGGGAGCTGTTTTTT. This translates into CASSPDQGGIGELFF.

The table lists this clone with a count of one. This chain joins TRBV11-3 and TRBJ2-1; perhaps TRBD2 as D (6 bases). Looked up from germline, CDR1 is SGHNT and CDR2 is YENEEA. V was clipped by 3 bases and J by 0 bases, with 15 bases between them. This CDR3 spans 17 amino acids. This chain's CDR3 is CASSFGNGRSSYNEQFF. The CDR3 nucleotides are TGTGCCAGCAGCTTCGGCAATGGGAGGAGCTCCTACAATGAGCAGTTCTTC.

The CDR3 loop reads CSVAFSYNEQFF. CDR3 nucleotide sequence: TGCAGCGTTGCCTTTTCCTACAATGAGCAGTTCTTC. This chain uses TRBV29-1 with TRBJ2-1; D call uncertain. Per the germline V gene, CDR1 is SQVTM and CDR2 is ANQGSEA. The CDR3 is 12 amino acids. Trimming stripped 4 bases from V and 1 base from J, with 5 bases between.

This chain connects TRBV11-1 to TRBJ2-5, with D perhaps matching TRBD2 (6 bases). The CDR3 has 15 amino acids. Deletions cut 4 bases from V and 2 bases from J, with 14 bases between. CDR1 is SGHAT and CDR2 is FQDESV in the germline V gene (reference sequence). CDR3 bases: TGTGCCAGCAGCTGGGGCGGAGGGAAACAAGAGACCCAGTACTTC. Translation: CASSWGGGKQETQYF.

V usage is TRBV28 and J usage is TRBJ2-6; the D is unclear. Germline V gives CDR1 MDHEN, CDR2 SYDVKM. Trimming removed 3 bases at V and 0 bases at J, with 6 bases between. The CDR3 length is 15 residues. CDR3 sequence reads: CASSFPGSGANVLTF. In DNA form, the CDR3 reads TGTGCCAGCAGTTTTCCGGGCTCTGGGGCCAACGTCCTGACTTTC.

The V call is TRBV28, the J call TRBJ2-6; the D gene is possibly TRBD2 (5 bases). The CDR3 covers 16 residues. V was clipped by 3 bases and J by 0 bases, with 9 bases between them. The germline gives CDR1 MDHEN, CDR2 SYDVKM. Here the CDR3 DNA reads TGTGCCAGCAGTTTCGGGGTCTTCTCTGGGGCCAACGTCCTGACTTTC. Amino acid sequence: CASSFGVFSGANVLTF.

This chain connects TRBV3-1 (or the pseudogene TRBV3-2) to TRBJ1-3; 8 nucleotides line up with TRBD1. This CDR3 is 16 amino acids long. V lost 1 base, J lost 3 bases, and 5 bases stayed unmatched. Germline values: CDR1 LGHDT, CDR2 YNNKEL (reference sequence). The CDR3 spells CASSQVITGGGNTIYF. The DNA of the CDR3 is TGTGCCAGCAGCCAAGTAATCACAGGGGGTGGAAACACCATATATTTT.

The chain carries TRBV5-4 and TRBJ2-3; D possibly corresponds to TRBD2 (6 bases). Germline values: CDR1 SGHNT, CDR2 YYREEE (reference sequence). This CDR3 spans 14 amino acids. V dropped 2 bases and J dropped 1 base, with 8 bases sitting between them. The CDR3 sequence is CASSFGGGTDTQYF. CDR3 nucleotides: TGTGCCAGCAGCTTCGGAGGGGGCACAGATACGCAGTATTTT.

This chain connects TRBV9 to TRBJ2-3, with D unclear. Germline CDR1 SGDLS, CDR2 YYNGEE. The V and J ends lost 6 bases and 0 bases respectively, with 11 bases between them. The CDR3 is 14 residues long. CDR3 DNA sequence: TGTGCCAGCACCCGAGGCATAAGCACAGATACGCAGTATTTT. The encoded protein is CASTRGISTDTQYF.

The chain joins TRBV4-3 to TRBJ2-1; 9 nucleotides match TRBD2. Germline loops: CDR1 LGHNA, CDR2 YSLEER. CDR3 length: 15 amino acids. With 4 bases clipped from V and 3 bases from J, the junction kept 4 bases outside the gene matches. The DNA of the CDR3 is TGCGCCAGCAGCCGTAGCGGGAGTGACTACAATGAGCAGTTCTTC. The encoded protein is CASSRSGSDYNEQFF.

This sequence joins TRBV6-6 and TRBJ1-2, with D perhaps TRBD1 (5 bases). V was shortened by 5 bases and J by 3 bases, with 13 bases between the two germline ends. CDR3 length: 14 residues. The V gene's germline CDR1 is MNHNY and CDR2 SVGAGI (reference sequence). The CDR3 region has the DNA TGTGCCAGCAGTCGAGGGCAGGGCTACTATGGCTACACCTTC. It codes for CASSRGQGYYGYTF.